This T cell receptor beta chain derives from a study of yellow fever vaccine responses in identical twins. TCRdb re-derived calls from the RT-PCR reads in MiXCR, one entry per CDR3 protein. The repertoire includes about 20,000 distinct CDR3 sequences, approximately 70% of them detected once, and about 2.7% sits in the top ten. Points on this clonotype: Its specificity is not known.

The CDR3 is made up of 15 amino acids. The V gene's germline CDR1 is SGHVS and CDR2 FNYEAQ. The V segment lost 5 bases and the J segment 4 bases; nucleotides outside the gene matches: 5. Study outcomes and limitations: Reportedly, twins' vaccine T cell responses looked partly convergent and partly personalized.

The sequence was obtained from a woman aged 18-30 years who received the yellow fever vaccine. The V gene is TRBV7-6, the J gene TRBJ2-3; 11 positions match TRBD2. The starting material was T cells from blood (PBMCs), unsorted or a sorted subset (not recorded which), obtained before or after yellow fever vaccination (not recorded which). The CDR3 DNA sequence: TGTGCCAGCAGCCGTACTAGCGGGGGATCAGATACGCAGTATTTT. As protein: CASSRTSGGSDTQYF.